The 26 T cell receptor beta chains listed next were all sequenced from one sample in a study of regulatory T cells in long-lasting Graves disease (dated by TCRdb to about 2021). Reading the label with the study, this specimen's time point is: newly diagnosed GD, antithyroid drugs for less than 3 months. For both TCR sequencing and RNA sequencing, RNA was extracted from PBMCs in TRIzol. Receptors were amplified or captured by multiplex PCR. For sequencing, an Illumina HiSeq 4000 was employed. TCR beta libraries were built with iRepertoire HTBI primers and Arm-PCR amplification of CDR3 regions. Clones were called with MiXCR by TCRdb after fastp trimmed the public reads at Q25, and only in-frame beta chains were retained. Every distinct CDR3 protein forms one entry, paired with its most common genes and DNA. Here the sample has around 250,000 distinct CDR3 sequences; 15% to 20% occur a single time. Around 15% of the sample lies in the top ten.

In addition, the sample was reused for a study of T cells in Graves' hyperthyroidism and ophthalmopathy.

The input for sequencing was peripheral blood mononuclear cells (PBMCs), taken at new diagnosis, from a patient treated with antithyroid drugs. The receptor source for this set is a woman between 25 and 40 years old with Graves disease. Donor details come from another sample of the same person, matched by shared clones.

The V gene is TRBV7-2, the J gene TRBJ2-2; D may be TRBD1 (6 bases). V lost 5 bases and J lost 3, with 16 bases in between. The CDR3 runs 16 residues. Germline V gene lookup returns CDR1 SGHTA and CDR2 FQGNSA. The CDR3 sequence is CASSHQWGRDTGELFF. DNA for the CDR3: TGTGCCAGCAGCCATCAATGGGGGCGGGACACCGGGGAGCTGTTTTTT.

This clonotype occurred many times. This sequence joins TRBV27 and TRBJ1-2, with 9 bases identical to TRBD1. In germline, CDR1 is MNHEY, CDR2 SMNVEV (reference sequence). The CDR3 sequence is 15 residues long. V dropped 4 bases and J dropped 8; count of bases not matched to a gene: 11. The CDR3: CASSSPGQGRRGYTF. CDR3 in DNA: TGTGCCAGCAGTTCCCCGGGACAGGGAAGAAGGGGCTACACCTTC.

V usage is TRBV11-2 and J usage is TRBJ2-1; TRBD2 matches at 9 bases. In germline, CDR1 is SGHAT, CDR2 FQNNGV. V lost 6 bases to trimming and J lost 5 bases; unmatched junction nucleotides: 8. This CDR3 comprises 15 residues. The CDR3 bases are TGTGCCAGCAGACCAACTAGCGGGTTTAACAATGAGCAGTTCTTC. It yields the protein CASRPTSGFNNEQFF.

Remarks on this clonotype: A read error may explain this, as a much larger clone is one base away. The chain joins TRBV13 to TRBJ2-1; no clear D. The CDR3 is 13 amino acids. V was clipped by 0 bases and J by 10 bases, with 10 bases between them. CDR1 and CDR2 (germline): PRHDT, FYEKMQ (reference sequence). CDR3 coding DNA: TGTGCCAGCAGCTTAGGGGAAGGGCACGAGCAGTTCTTC. This sequence encodes CASSLGEGHEQFF.

This clonotype was picked up many times. This chain links TRBV9 with TRBJ2-5; D is possibly TRBD2 (5 bases). V lost 3 bases and J 5 bases, leaving 8 bases between the germline ends. Germline CDR1 SGDLS, CDR2 YYNGEE. The CDR3 has 12 amino acids. Here the CDR3 reads CASSDPGETQYF. The CDR3 DNA reads as TGTGCCAGCAGCGACCCGGGGGAGACCCAGTACTTC.

This clonotype was recorded at least ten times. The chain couples TRBV7-9 to TRBJ1-2, with D tentatively TRBD1 (6 bases). The CDR3 runs 12 residues. Looked up from germline, CDR1 is SEHNR and CDR2 is FQNEAQ (reference sequence). V lost 5 bases and J lost 6, with 10 bases in between. CDR3 sequence: CASSRGGDGYTF. As DNA, the CDR3 is TGTGCCAGCAGCCGAGGGGGTGATGGCTACACCTTC.

Turning to this clonotype: A single base separates this from a much larger clone, so it may be a read error. The V call is TRBV2, the J call TRBJ1-4; possible D gene TRBD1, 6 bases. There are 15 residues in the CDR3. Germline V gene data show CDR1 as SNHLY and CDR2 as FYNNEI. The CDR3 here is CASSKTGNQGEELFF. The CDR3 nucleotides are TGTGCCAGCAGTAAAACAGGGAATCAGGGTGAAGAACTGTTTTTT. The complete variable domain, with remaining parts taken from reference TRBV2 and TRBJ1-4, reads EPEVTQTPSHQVTQMGQEVILRCVPISNHLYFYWYRQILGQKVEFLVSFYNNEISEKSEIFDDQFSVERPDGSNFTLKIRSTKLEDSAMYFCASSKTGNQGEELFFGSGTQLSVL.

This clonotype showed up many times. The V call is TRBV5-1, the J call TRBJ1-5, with TRBD1 matching over 10 bases. V was pared by 0 bases and J by 6 bases, with 3 bases of the junction left unmatched. CDR3 length equals 15 residues. Per germline, CDR1 SGHRS and CDR2 YFSETQ. In nucleotides, the CDR3 is TGCGCCAGCAGCTTGGCCGGACAGGGGGGTCAGCCCCAGCATTTT. Translated, it gives CASSLAGQGGQPQHF.

This clonotype was observed many times. The chain carries TRBV9 and TRBJ2-7, with D possibly being TRBD1 (6 bases). V gave up 4 bases and J gave up 2 bases, with 19 bases separating them. The V gene's germline CDR1 is SGDLS and CDR2 YYNGEE. This CDR3 comprises 16 residues. The CDR3 DNA reads as TGTGCCAGCAGCCCGACCCCCGACAGGTCTGCCTACGAGCAGTACTTC. Protein product: CASSPTPDRSAYEQYF.

The V call is TRBV15, the J call TRBJ1-4, with D unresolved. The V and J ends lost 4 bases and 2 bases respectively, with 20 bases between them. In germline, CDR1 is LNHNV, CDR2 YYDKDF (reference sequence). The CDR3 sequence is 18 residues long. This chain's CDR3 is CATSTTRADYGTNEKLFF. DNA for the CDR3: TGTGCCACCAGCACGACCCGGGCAGACTATGGGACTAATGAAAAACTGTTTTTT. The whole variable domain, remainder taken from reference TRBV15 and TRBJ1-4, is DAMVIQNPRYQVTQFGKPVTLSCSQTLNHNVMYWYQQKSSQAPKLLFHYYDKDFNNEADTPDNFQSRRPNTSFCFLDIRSPGLGDTAMYLCATSTTRADYGTNEKLFFGSGTQLSVL.

In this sample, this clonotype turned up many times. The rearrangement links TRBV5-4 to TRBJ2-3; D could derive from TRBD1 or TRBD2 (5 bases each). The CDR3 totals 15 residues. Germline assignment: CDR1 SGHNT and CDR2 YYREEE (reference sequence). V was cut by 9 bases and J by 3 bases, with 20 bases left in between. CDR3 amino acids: CAISSGGGVTDTQYF. CDR3 coding DNA: TGTGCCATCTCCTCGGGTGGGGGTGTGACAGATACGCAGTATTTT.

This clonotype was counted many times. V usage is TRBV6-1 and J usage is TRBJ1-2; TRBD1 aligns across 7 bases. The V gene's germline CDR1 is MNHNS and CDR2 SASEGT. V shed 3 bases and J 12 bases; nucleotides not matched to a gene: 10. The CDR3 has 13 residues. The CDR3 protein is CASSETRQGPHTF. The CDR3 nucleotides are TGTGCCAGCAGTGAGACTCGACAGGGCCCTCACACCTTC.

As for this clonotype: A clone one base away is much larger, so this may be a read error. The chain carries TRBV9 and TRBJ2-5; D is undetermined. The V gene's germline CDR1 is SGDLS and CDR2 YYNGEE. The CDR3 is made up of 15 amino acids. V was clipped by 7 bases and J by 0 bases, with 16 bases between them. This CDR3 is CASGADVGHQETQYF. CDR3 in DNA: TGTGCCAGCGGCGCGGACGTCGGGCACCAAGAGACCCAGTACTTC.

This clonotype showed up many times. The J gene is TRBJ2-3, the V gene TRBV29-1; D ambiguous. Looked up from germline, CDR1 is SQVTM and CDR2 is ANQGSEA. The CDR3 is 17 amino acids. The ends were cut back, 5 bases at V and 2 bases at J, with 23 bases in the middle. The CDR3 nucleotides are TGCAGCGTTCTCTATTCCGCATGGCCCCTTATCACAGATACGCAGTATTTT. Amino acids: CSVLYSAWPLITDTQYF.

The rearrangement links TRBV19 to TRBJ2-1; possibly TRBD1 for D (5 bases). Trimming stripped 8 bases from V and 8 bases from J, with 16 bases between. This CDR3 contains 13 residues. Per germline, CDR1 LNHDA and CDR2 SQIVND (reference sequence). The CDR3 DNA reads as TGTGCCAGTGGGGCCATACCTCCGGATGAGCAGTTCTTC. Protein: CASGAIPPDEQFF. Full variable domain (rest looked up from reference TRBV19 and TRBJ2-1): DGGITQSPKYLFRKEGQNVTLSCEQNLNHDAMYWYRQDPGQGLRLIYYSQIVNDFQKGDIAEGYSVSREKKESFPLTVTSAQKNPTAFYLCASGAIPPDEQFFGPGTRLTVL.

Comment on this clonotype: A far larger clone is off by one base, so a read error is likely. In nucleotides, the CDR3 is TGTGCCAGCAGTCTTGCGGAGGGGTCGACCCATGGCTACACCTTC. It translates to CASSLAEGSTHGYTF. This chain links TRBV2 with TRBJ1-2; perhaps TRBD1 as D (5 bases). The CDR3 sequence is 15 residues long. Germline V gene lookup returns CDR1 SNHLY and CDR2 FYNNEI. V gave up 5 bases and J gave up 6 bases, with 19 bases separating them.

This clonotype was picked up many times. The chain has TRBV20-1 and TRBJ2-7, with D unclear. The CDR3 has 13 amino acids. V lost 5 bases and J lost 4, with 15 bases in between. CDR1 and CDR2 from the germline V gene are DFQATT and SNEGSKA (reference sequence). Here the CDR3 DNA reads TGCAGTGCTGAAGGTGGGGTACGGTACGAGCAGTACTTC. Translated: CSAEGGVRYEQYF.

In regard to this clonotype: A much larger clone lies a single base off, so this may be a read error. The gene calls are TRBV27 and TRBJ2-1; TRBD2 might be the D (5 bases). With the DNA end fitting TRBJ2-5 better, the J assignment may be wrong. CDR3 length equals 17 residues. Germline V gene lookup returns CDR1 MNHEY and CDR2 SMNVEV (reference sequence). CDR3 coding DNA: TGTGCCGGCAGTTTAAATACCTTCGGACTGGACCAAGAGACCCAGTACTTC. As protein: CAGSLNTFGLDQETQYF.

In this sample, this clonotype turned up many times. The J gene is TRBJ1-4, the V gene TRBV20-1, with 7 bases identical to TRBD1. V dropped 3 bases and J dropped 7; count of bases not matched to a gene: 8. Per germline, CDR1 DFQATT and CDR2 SNEGSKA (reference sequence). This CDR3 has 14 residues. The DNA for the CDR3 is TGCAGTGCTAGTGACAGGGTTAGGGGTGAAAAACTGTTTTTT. Translating it yields CSASDRVRGEKLFF.

The V gene is TRBV20-1, the J gene TRBJ2-1, with TRBD2 identical over 9 bases. Looked up from germline, CDR1 is DFQATT and CDR2 is SNEGSKA (reference sequence). The CDR3 is 15 residues long. V gave up 7 bases and J gave up 6 bases; unmatched junction bases: 13. The chain's CDR3 is CSVQLAGGQVNEQFF. The CDR3 DNA reads as TGCAGTGTCCAGCTCGCGGGGGGGCAGGTCAATGAGCAGTTCTTC.

As for this clonotype: A much bigger clone sits one base away, suggesting this may be a read error. The chain uses TRBV6-1 and TRBJ1-4, with 8 bases aligning to TRBD1. The length of the CDR3 is 15 residues. Germline V gene data show CDR1 as MNHNS and CDR2 as SASEGT. With V trimmed by 6 bases and J by 10 bases, 13 bases remained unmatched. CDR3 in amino acids: CASRRETGGRGKLFF. CDR3 nucleotides: TGTGCCAGCAGAAGAGAAACAGGGGGAAGGGGAAAACTGTTTTTT.

The sample holds many counts of this clonotype. The V gene is TRBV6-2 or TRBV6-3, the J gene TRBJ2-1; D gene ambiguous. Trimming pared 5 bases from V and 5 bases from J, leaving 10 bases between. From germline, CDR1 is MNHEY and CDR2 SVGEGT. This CDR3 has 13 residues. The chain's CDR3 is CASSERYHNEQFF. DNA of the CDR3: TGTGCCAGCAGTGAAAGATACCACAATGAGCAGTTCTTC.

This clonotype appeared a few times. The V call is TRBV5-1, the J call TRBJ2-5; possibly TRBD1 or TRBD2 for D (5 bases each). V lost 2 bases and J 0 bases, leaving 11 bases between the germline ends. From germline, CDR1 is SGHRS and CDR2 YFSETQ. The CDR3 sequence is 15 residues long. The CDR3 sequence is CASSLEGTNQETQYF. The CDR3 bases are TGCGCCAGCAGCTTAGAGGGGACGAACCAAGAGACCCAGTACTTC.

This clonotype was seen at least ten times. The chain uses TRBV4-1 and TRBJ2-3, with TRBD2 as a possible D gene (5 bases). The CDR3 totals 12 residues. The germline CDR1 and CDR2 sequences are MGHRA and YSYEKL. V lost 1 base and J lost 8, with 7 bases in between. CDR3 nucleotides: TGCGCCAGCAGCCAAGGGGCGGGTACGCAGTATTTT. Its translation is CASSQGAGTQYF.

This rearrangement joins TRBV6-1 to TRBJ1-1; possibly TRBD1 for D (5 bases). Deletions cut 6 bases from V and 7 bases from J, with 12 bases between. The V gene's germline CDR1 is MNHNS and CDR2 SASEGT. CDR3 length equals 12 residues. The CDR3 DNA is TGTGCCAGCAGAGGCAGGGATTATGAAGCTTTCTTT. Its protein product is CASRGRDYEAFF.

This clonotype occurred many times. The chain is built from TRBV12-5 and TRBJ1-5; 11 bases map to TRBD1. The CDR3 contains 19 residues. Looked up from germline, CDR1 is LGHNT and CDR2 is FRNRAP. V shed 0 bases and J 1 base; nucleotides not matched to a gene: 8. CDR3 nucleotide sequence: TGTGCTAGTGGTTTGGTACTGGTCGGACAGGGGGCCAGCAATCAGCCCCAGCATTTT. It yields the protein CASGLVLVGQGASNQPQHF.